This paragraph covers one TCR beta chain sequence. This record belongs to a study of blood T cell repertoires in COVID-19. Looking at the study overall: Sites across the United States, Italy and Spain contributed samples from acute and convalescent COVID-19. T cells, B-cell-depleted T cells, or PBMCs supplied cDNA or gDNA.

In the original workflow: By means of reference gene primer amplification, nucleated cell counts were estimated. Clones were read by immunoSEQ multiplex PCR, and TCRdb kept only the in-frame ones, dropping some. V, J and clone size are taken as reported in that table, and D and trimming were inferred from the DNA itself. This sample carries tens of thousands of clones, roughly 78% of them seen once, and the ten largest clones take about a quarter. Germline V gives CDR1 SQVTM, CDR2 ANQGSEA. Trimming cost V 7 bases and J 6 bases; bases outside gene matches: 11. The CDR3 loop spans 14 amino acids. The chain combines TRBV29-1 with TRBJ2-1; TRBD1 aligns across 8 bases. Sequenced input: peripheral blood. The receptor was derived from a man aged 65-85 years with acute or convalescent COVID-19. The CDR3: CSAAWGQVGNEQFF. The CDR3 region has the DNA TGCAGCGCTGCGTGGGGACAGGTCGGCAATGAGCAGTTCTTC.